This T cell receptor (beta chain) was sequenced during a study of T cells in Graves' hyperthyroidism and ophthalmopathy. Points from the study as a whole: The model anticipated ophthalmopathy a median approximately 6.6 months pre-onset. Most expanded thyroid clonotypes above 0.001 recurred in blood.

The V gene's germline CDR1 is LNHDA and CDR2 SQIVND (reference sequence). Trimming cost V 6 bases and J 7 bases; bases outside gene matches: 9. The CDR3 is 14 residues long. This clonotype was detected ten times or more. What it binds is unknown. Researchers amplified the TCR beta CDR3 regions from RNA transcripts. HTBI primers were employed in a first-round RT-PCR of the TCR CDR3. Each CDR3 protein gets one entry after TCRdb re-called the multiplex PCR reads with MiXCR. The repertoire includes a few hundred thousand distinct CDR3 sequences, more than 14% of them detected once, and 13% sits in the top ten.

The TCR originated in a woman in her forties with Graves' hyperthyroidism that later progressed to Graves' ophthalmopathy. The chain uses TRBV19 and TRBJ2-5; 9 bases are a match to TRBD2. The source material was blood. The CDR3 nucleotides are TGTGCCAGTAGGGTAGCGGGAGTCGACGGGACCCAGTACTTC. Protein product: CASRVAGVDGTQYF. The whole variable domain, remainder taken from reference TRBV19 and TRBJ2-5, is DGGITQSPKYLFRKEGQNVTLSCEQNLNHDAMYWYRQDPGQGLRLIYYSQIVNDFQKGDIAEGYSVSREKKESFPLTVTSAQKNPTAFYLCASRVAGVDGTQYFGPGTRLLVL.